The 9 T cell receptor beta chains below all came from one sample that was sequenced in a study of blood T cell repertoires in COVID-19. This table comes from immunoSEQ multiplex PCR, and its TCRdb copy is limited to in-frame clones, with some not included. The table has under 200,000 clones, less than 90% seen once. Sequencing used peripheral blood. These receptors all come from a woman in her 70s with acute or convalescent COVID-19.

The gene calls are TRBV3-1 (or the pseudogene TRBV3-2) and TRBJ1-2, with D uncertain. Between the trimmed V and J ends, which lost 0 bases and 13 bases, there was a span of 18 bases. The length of the CDR3 is 14 residues. The V gene's germline CDR1 is LGHDT and CDR2 YNNKEL (reference sequence). The CDR3 reads CASSQDRQERLGTF. CDR3 DNA sequence: TGTGCCAGCAGCCAAGATCGGCAGGAAAGATTGGGCACCTTC.

V is TRBV19 and J is TRBJ2-1; the match to TRBD2 covers 11 bases. CDR1 and CDR2 from the germline V gene are LNHDA and SQIVND (reference sequence). The CDR3 consists of 16 residues. The V segment lost 5 bases and the J segment 8 bases; nucleotides outside the gene matches: 11. The CDR3 loop is CASSGRLAGRFDEQFF. The CDR3 DNA sequence: TGTGCCAGTAGTGGACGACTAGCGGGAAGGTTCGATGAGCAGTTCTTC.

J is TRBJ2-1 and V is TRBV5-1; 7 nucleotides match TRBD1. The germline CDR1 and CDR2 sequences are SGHRS and YFSETQ. V trimming: 1 base; J trimming: 4 bases; junction bases outside the gene matches: 5. CDR3 length: 15 residues. CDR3 sequence reads: CASSLPWDSYNEQFF. DNA of the CDR3: TGCGCCAGCAGCTTGCCTTGGGACAGTTACAATGAGCAGTTCTTC.

V usage is TRBV18 and J usage is TRBJ2-1; TRBD1 aligns across 7 bases. After removal of 3 bases from V and 9 bases from J, the junction contained 8 bases not matched to a gene. The germline V gene encodes CDR1 KGHSH and CDR2 LQKENI. The CDR3 has 14 amino acids. For the CDR3, the DNA is TGTGCCAGCTCACCTCAGGGGACAGTAAGTGAGCAGTTCTTC. It codes for CASSPQGTVSEQFF. Full variable domain (outside the CDR3, taken from reference TRBV18 and TRBJ2-1): NAGVMQNPRHLVRRRGQEARLRCSPMKGHSHVYWYRQLPEEGLKFMVYLQKENIIDESGMPKERFSAEFPKEGPSILRIQQVVRGDSAAYFCASSPQGTVSEQFFGPGTRLTVL.

The gene calls are TRBV4-2 and TRBJ2-2; 8 bases fit TRBD2. Germline V gene sequence: CDR1 LGHNA, CDR2 YNFKEQ. The CDR3 is 15 amino acids. Unmatched junction bases numbered 6, after V lost 4 bases and J lost 5 bases. CDR3 residues: CASSLGTSTTGELFF. CDR3 coding DNA: TGTGCCAGCAGCCTCGGGACTAGTACGACCGGGGAGCTGTTTTTT.

The chain couples TRBV6-5 to TRBJ1-1; TRBD1 aligns across 8 bases. Losses at the gene ends were 6 bases for V and 5 bases for J; bases not matched to a gene: 8. The germline V gene has CDR1 MNHEY and CDR2 SVGAGI. The CDR3 is 14 residues long. The CDR3 sequence: CASSLDRVVTEAFF. The CDR3 bases are TGTGCCAGCAGCCTGGACAGGGTGGTAACTGAAGCTTTCTTT.

The chain is built from TRBV9 and TRBJ2-7; tentative D call: TRBD1 (6 bases). V gave up 0 bases and J gave up 0 bases, with 10 bases separating them. Germline values: CDR1 SGDLS, CDR2 YYNGEE. The CDR3 has 15 amino acids. The CDR3 reads CASSVATGSSYEQYF. The CDR3 coding sequence is TGTGCCAGCAGCGTAGCTACAGGGAGCTCCTACGAGCAGTACTTC.

This chain connects TRBV5-1 to TRBJ2-5, with D maybe TRBD1 (5 bases). V was pared by 1 base and J by 5 bases, with 12 bases between. CDR3 length: 14 amino acids. Germline V gene sequence: CDR1 SGHRS, CDR2 YFSETQ. CDR3 sequence reads: CASSLNWGRETQYF. DNA of the CDR3: TGCGCCAGCAGCTTGAATTGGGGCCGGGAGACCCAGTACTTC.

V usage is TRBV29-1 and J usage is TRBJ2-1, with 8 bases that match TRBD1. With V trimmed by 6 bases and J by 5 bases, 6 bases remained unmatched. Germline CDR1 is SQVTM and CDR2 is ANQGSEA. The CDR3 contains 13 residues. CDR3 region: CSVARGQDNEQFF. DNA of the CDR3: TGCAGCGTAGCCAGGGGGCAGGACAATGAGCAGTTCTTC.